Below, 14 T cell receptor beta chains from the same sample are listed, as sequenced in a study of cytomegalovirus exposure and HLA in healthy donors. Primers included in the PCR were 60 Vbeta and 13 Jbeta primers. Clones were read by immunoSEQ multiplex PCR, and TCRdb kept only the in-frame ones, dropping some. The sample has 100,000 to 150,000 clones; roughly 80% are singletons. Sequencing input: PBMCs. These receptors all come from a man younger than 40 in good health and CMV-seropositive.

The rearrangement joins TRBV14 to TRBJ2-7; 10 bases match TRBD2. This CDR3 contains 15 residues. From germline, CDR1 is SGHDN and CDR2 FVKESK. The J segment lost 0 bases and the V segment lost 1 base, leaving 0 bases of the junction unmatched. The CDR3 nucleotides are TGTGCCAGCAGCCAAGGACTAGCGGGCTCCTACGAGCAGTACTTC. Translated: CASSQGLAGSYEQYF.

The chain combines TRBV19 with TRBJ2-1; perhaps TRBD2 as D (5 bases). This CDR3 comprises 15 residues. Germline CDR1 is LNHDA and CDR2 is SQIVND (reference sequence). V shed 3 bases and J shed 0 bases, with 9 bases lying between them. This CDR3 is CASSIRGRSYNEQFF. The CDR3 nucleotides are TGTGCCAGTAGTATTAGAGGGCGCTCCTACAATGAGCAGTTCTTC.

This sequence joins TRBV2 and TRBJ2-4, with 14 bases matching TRBD2. The length of the CDR3 is 15 residues. Trimming at V came to 6 bases and at J to 8 bases, leaving 6 bases not matched to a gene. Germline CDR1 is SNHLY and CDR2 is FYNNEI. CDR3 region: CASRGTSGRYDIQYF. CDR3 DNA: TGTGCCAGCAGAGGGACTAGCGGGAGATATGACATTCAGTACTTC.

The J gene is TRBJ2-1, the V gene TRBV19; TRBD2 agrees at 10 bases. This CDR3 has 13 residues. Losses at the gene ends were 9 bases for V and 8 bases for J; bases not matched to a gene: 7. From germline, CDR1 is LNHDA and CDR2 SQIVND (reference sequence). CDR3 sequence (DNA): TGTGCCAGCGGGACTAGCGATTTGTATGAGCAGTTCTTC. It is translated as CASGTSDLYEQFF.

V usage is TRBV27 and J usage is TRBJ1-5, with a tentative D call TRBD1 (6 bases). The germline V and J ends were trimmed by 5 bases and 6 bases, with 17 bases remaining between them. This CDR3 comprises 15 residues. The germline V gene encodes CDR1 MNHEY and CDR2 SMNVEV (reference sequence). CDR3 nucleotides: TGTGCCAGCAGTCCTTTTACAGGGAAGGGTCAGCCCCAGCATTTT. It is translated as CASSPFTGKGQPQHF.

V gene TRBV2 combines with J gene TRBJ2-7; 7 positions match TRBD1. V gave up 9 bases and J gave up 3 bases; unmatched junction bases: 11. The germline CDR1 and CDR2 sequences are SNHLY and FYNNEI. The length of the CDR3 is 14 residues. CDR3 bases: TGTGCCAGTACTACGGGACAGAGACTCTACGAGCAGTACTTC. It translates to CASTTGQRLYEQYF.

CDR3 nucleotides: TGCAGCGTTGATAGTCTAGGAACCTACGAGCAGTACTTC. It is translated as CSVDSLGTYEQYF. The V call is TRBV29-1, the J call TRBJ2-7; D ambiguous. The CDR3 runs 13 residues. Germline V lookup: CDR1 SQVTM, CDR2 ANQGSEA. V was shortened by 3 bases and J by 2 bases, with 11 bases between the two germline ends.

This chain links TRBV7-3 with TRBJ2-1; D is possibly TRBD2 (7 bases). The germline V and J ends were trimmed by 4 bases and 0 bases, with 22 bases remaining between them. Germline CDR1 and CDR2: SGHTA and FQGTGA. The CDR3 covers 19 residues. This chain's CDR3 is CASSSISLGGGSSYNEQFF. The CDR3 bases are TGTGCCAGCAGCTCCATCTCCTTGGGAGGGGGGAGCTCCTACAATGAGCAGTTCTTC.

The chain links TRBV7-2 to TRBJ2-1; perhaps TRBD1 as D (6 bases). Trimming shortened V by 1 base and J by 7 bases, and 14 bases separated the two germline ends. Germline CDR1 is SGHTA and CDR2 is FQGNSA. CDR3 size: 15 residues. Written as DNA, the CDR3 is TGTGCCAGCAGCTTAGTTGGACAGCAATTTAATGAGCAGTTCTTC. It specifies CASSLVGQQFNEQFF.

The chain joins TRBV28 to TRBJ1-1; D gene uncertain. The V gene lost 7 bases and the J gene lost 0 bases, with 15 bases spanning the gap. The CDR3 contains 15 residues. Germline V gene lookup returns CDR1 MDHEN and CDR2 SYDVKM. The CDR3 here is CASNDLLGLNTEAFF. CDR3 bases: TGTGCCAGCAATGACCTTTTGGGCCTGAACACTGAAGCTTTCTTT.

This clone has just one count. The V and J genes are TRBV7-9 and TRBJ2-3; 10 nucleotides line up with TRBD2. The V segment lost 2 bases and the J segment 2 bases; nucleotides outside the gene matches: 10. The germline gives CDR1 SEHNR, CDR2 FQNEAQ (reference sequence). The CDR3 runs to 18 residues. The CDR3 reads CASSLNRVAGGPTDTQYF. The CDR3 DNA sequence: TGTGCCAGCAGCTTAAATCGAGTAGCGGGAGGCCCCACAGATACGCAGTATTTT.

The V gene is TRBV5-4, the J gene TRBJ2-7; 7 nucleotides line up with TRBD2. CDR3 length equals 16 residues. Germline CDR1 SGHNT, CDR2 YYREEE (reference sequence). J gave up 0 bases and V 0 bases, and 6 bases lay outside the gene matches. The CDR3 bases are TGTGCCAGCAGCTTGGATCTAGCGGCCAGCTCCTACGAGCAGTACTTC. It specifies CASSLDLAASSYEQYF.

The chain couples TRBV23-1 to TRBJ1-5; TRBD1 matches at 9 bases. TRBV23-1 is identified as an open reading frame with a role that is uncertain. This CDR3 has 19 amino acids. The J segment lost 0 bases and the V segment lost 0 bases, leaving 9 bases of the junction unmatched. In DNA, the CDR3 is TGCGCCAGCAGTCAATCGATCGGACAGGGGCCTTATAGCAATCAGCCCCAGCATTTT. Protein: CASSQSIGQGPYSNQPQHF.

This clone has a handful of counts. The CDR3 DNA is TGTGCCAGCAGTGAGGGACTAGCGTCGAACACCGGGGAGCTGTTTTTT. Its translation: CASSEGLASNTGELFF. The genes are TRBV6-1 and TRBJ2-2; 10 positions agree with TRBD2. This CDR3 spans 16 amino acids. CDR1 and CDR2 from the germline V gene are MNHNS and SASEGT. The trim removed 3 bases at V and 0 bases at J, leaving 1 base unmatched.